What follows is one T cell receptor beta chain and its context. The data derive from a study of cytomegalovirus exposure and HLA in healthy donors. PCR involved 60 Vbeta and 13 Jbeta primers. Profiling relied on immunoSEQ multiplex PCR, and the TCRdb table lists in-frame clones only, not all of them. The sample shows some 150,000 clones, around 77% of them seen only once. The clonotype comes from a woman between 40 and 50 years old in good health and CMV-seropositive. Sequences were obtained from PBMCs.

CDR3 sequence (DNA): TGTGCCAGCTCACCACCGAAAGGGGAAGGCACTGAAGCTTTCTTT. Translated: CASSPPKGEGTEAFF. The chain links TRBV18 to TRBJ1-1, with D possibly matching TRBD1 (5 bases). The CDR3 has 15 residues. Germline assignment: CDR1 KGHSH and CDR2 LQKENI. V lost 0 bases, J lost 4 bases, and 12 bases lay in between.